Each of the 31 T cell receptor beta chains below was sequenced from the same sample in a study of blood T cell repertoires in COVID-19. The protocol was immunoSEQ multiplex PCR, while the TCRdb copy is restricted to in-frame clones and leaves out a portion. The sample includes about 220,000 clones, around 80% seen only once; the top ten take 5.5% to 8.5%. The sample consisted of peripheral blood. Receptors were obtained from a woman aged 70-85 years with acute or convalescent COVID-19.

The chain carries TRBV5-6 and TRBJ2-2; no clear D gene. The CDR3 has 16 residues. V lost 1 base and J lost 4, with 14 bases in between. CDR1 is SGHDT, CDR2 YYEEEE, per germline. CDR3 in amino acids: CASSLFRHSFTGELFF. The CDR3 DNA follows: TGTGCCAGCAGCTTGTTCCGACATTCCTTCACCGGGGAGCTGTTTTTT.

By share, this clone ranks as medium-sized. The J gene is TRBJ2-3, the V gene TRBV7-6; tentatively, D is TRBD1 (5 bases). The V and J ends lost 1 base and 11 bases respectively, with 10 bases between them. The CDR3 is 12 amino acids. Per germline, CDR1 SGHVS and CDR2 FNYEAQ. CDR3: CASSLGGHMQYF. CDR3 coding DNA: TGTGCCAGCAGCTTAGGCGGACACATGCAGTATTTT.

The chain uses TRBV6-5 and TRBJ1-1, with TRBD1 as a possible D gene (5 bases). V lost 8 bases to trimming and J lost 1 base, with 8 bases between them. Germline V CDR1 and CDR2: MNHEY, SVGAGI. This CDR3 is built from 12 residues. The DNA for the CDR3 is TGTGCCAGCCGTACAGGGAACACTGAAGCTTTCTTT. Amino acid sequence: CASRTGNTEAFF.

The chain joins TRBV7-9 to TRBJ2-6; 9 nucleotides agree with TRBD1. CDR1 SEHNR and CDR2 FQNEAQ come from the germline V gene (reference sequence). The CDR3 spans 15 residues. The CDR3 sequence is CAAGQGASGANVLTF. The CDR3 DNA reads TGTGCAGCGGGACAGGGCGCCTCTGGGGCCAACGTCCTGACTTTC.

This chain uses TRBV27 with TRBJ2-5, with D possibly TRBD1 on 6 matching bases. Trimming took off 6 bases at V and 5 bases at J, with 13 bases between the two ends. In germline, CDR1 is MNHEY, CDR2 SMNVEV (reference sequence). The CDR3 has 13 residues. CDR3 DNA: TGTGCCAGCAGCCATACAGGGTCGGAGACCCAGTACTTC. Its protein product is CASSHTGSETQYF.

The J gene is TRBJ1-1, the V gene TRBV4-1, with 9 bases matching TRBD1. The CDR3 consists of 14 residues. The V segment lost 4 bases and the J segment 6 bases; nucleotides outside the gene matches: 6. Germline-derived CDR1 and CDR2 are MGHRA and YSYEKL. The CDR3 reads CASSPGQGRPEAFF. DNA for the CDR3: TGCGCCAGCAGCCCAGGACAGGGGAGGCCTGAAGCTTTCTTT.

V usage is TRBV6-6 and J usage is TRBJ1-3; D is ambiguous. The CDR3 runs to 13 residues. Germline V CDR1 and CDR2: MNHNY, SVGAGI (reference sequence). V was cut by 8 bases and J by 4 bases, with 12 bases left in between. The CDR3 nucleotides read TGTGCCAGCGGCCTTGGCGGCGGAAACACCATATATTTT. Protein sequence: CASGLGGGNTIYF.

The chain links TRBV9 to TRBJ1-4; 12 nucleotides agree with TRBD1. After removal of 1 base from V and 8 bases from J, the junction contained 9 bases not matched to a gene. The length of the CDR3 is 17 residues. Germline lookup yields CDR1 SGDLS and CDR2 YYNGEE. Written as DNA, the CDR3 is TGTGCCAGCAGCGTAAGCGATCCAGGGACAGGGGGCGAAAAACTGTTTTTT. It translates to CASSVSDPGTGGEKLFF.

This chain uses TRBV2 with TRBJ2-5, with 13 nucleotides matching TRBD2. Germline V CDR1 and CDR2: SNHLY, FYNNEI. The CDR3 sequence is 17 residues long. V shed 1 base, J shed 5 bases, and the junction held 7 bases outside the gene matches. The DNA of the CDR3 is TGTGCCAGCAGTGAAGTACGAACTAGCGGGGGGGCGGAGACCCAGTACTTC. It encodes CASSEVRTSGGAETQYF.

This clone was recorded only once. This chain's CDR3 is CASSSAALGNTIYF. The CDR3 DNA reads as TGTGCCAGCAGCTCCGCGGCACTTGGAAACACCATATATTTT. The chain is built from TRBV7-9 and TRBJ1-3; D unresolved. V gave up 4 bases and J gave up 3 bases, with 10 bases separating them. The germline V gene encodes CDR1 SEHNR and CDR2 FQNEAQ (reference sequence). The CDR3 is 14 amino acids.

This clone was counted only a few times. The DNA of the CDR3 is TGTGCCAGCAGAACTAGCGGGGGGGCGGGTGAGCAGTTCTTC. Protein product: CASRTSGGAGEQFF. The chain is built from TRBV6-5 and TRBJ2-1, with 13 bases identical to TRBD2. The CDR3 length is 14 residues. With V trimmed by 6 bases and J by 9 bases, 5 bases remained unmatched. Per the germline V gene, CDR1 is MNHEY and CDR2 is SVGAGI.

V and J are TRBV5-1 and TRBJ2-5; 8 bases align to TRBD2. Germline V lookup: CDR1 SGHRS, CDR2 YFSETQ. The CDR3 consists of 16 residues. V shed 4 bases, J shed 5 bases, and the junction held 13 bases outside the gene matches. DNA of the CDR3: TGCGCCAGCAGCCCCGGAGGGAGCGGGGGCGGGGAGACCCAGTACTTC. Amino acid sequence: CASSPGGSGGGETQYF. Supplemented by reference TRBV5-1 and TRBJ2-5, the full variable domain reads KAGVTQTPRYLIKTRGQQVTLSCSPISGHRSVSWYQQTPGQGLQFLFEYFSETQRNKGNFPGRFSGRQFSNSRSEMNVSTLELGDSALYLCASSPGGSGGGETQYFGPGTRLLVL.

This chain links TRBV21-1 with TRBJ1-1. TRBV21-1 constitutes a pseudogene. The CDR3 runs 14 residues. The CDR3 nucleotides read TGTGCCAGCAGCAAAGCGCTATTCGGTACTGAAGCTTTCTTT. Encoded protein: CASSKALFGTEAFF.

The chain has TRBV7-3 and TRBJ2-5; D might be TRBD1 (5 bases). From germline, CDR1 is SGHTA and CDR2 FQGTGA. The CDR3 sequence is 15 residues long. The V end was cut by 3 bases, the J end by 2 bases, with 13 bases between. CDR3 loop: CASSFQRGPQETQYF. The CDR3 nucleotides read TGTGCCAGCAGCTTTCAAAGGGGCCCACAAGAGACCCAGTACTTC.

The V gene is TRBV9, the J gene TRBJ1-6; D might be TRBD1 (6 bases). The CDR3 loop spans 15 amino acids. Trimming took off 3 bases at V and 10 bases at J, with 17 bases between the two ends. Germline loops: CDR1 SGDLS, CDR2 YYNGEE. As DNA, the CDR3 is TGTGCCAGCAGCGCGGGGAGGGGGAATCGCTCACCCCTCCACTTT. It is translated as CASSAGRGNRSPLHF.

The chain couples TRBV3-1 (or the pseudogene TRBV3-2) to TRBJ2-7; 13 bases fit TRBD2. The junction had 10 bases not matched to a gene; V was cut back by 6 bases and J by 5 bases. The CDR3 sequence is 16 residues long. Germline values: CDR1 LGHDT, CDR2 YNNKEL (reference sequence). CDR3 in DNA: TGTGCCAGCAGTTTCTCGGGACTAGCGGGGCGGGACGAGCAGTACGTC. This translates into CASSFSGLAGRDEQYV.

The chain employs TRBV11-2 and TRBJ2-2; D ambiguous. Germline V gene lookup returns CDR1 SGHAT and CDR2 FQNNGV. V was cut by 4 bases and J by 2 bases, with 2 bases left in between. CDR3 length: 12 amino acids. The CDR3 region is CASSSNTGELFF. The CDR3 region has the DNA TGTGCCAGCAGCTCTAACACCGGGGAGCTGTTTTTT.

The chain employs TRBV29-1 and TRBJ2-1; D gene uncertain. Germline lookup yields CDR1 SQVTM and CDR2 ANQGSEA. V shed 8 bases and J shed 7 bases, with 12 bases lying between them. The CDR3 is 11 amino acids. CDR3 residues: CSSNVRNEQFF. CDR3 bases: TGCAGCAGCAACGTGCGGAATGAGCAGTTCTTC.

This clone was picked up one time. V and J are TRBV12-3 or TRBV12-4 and TRBJ2-1; tentatively, D is TRBD1 (5 bases). The CDR3 is 13 residues long. Between the trimmed V and J ends, which lost 7 bases and 4 bases, there was a span of 11 bases. The CDR3 sequence is CASTPTDYNEQFF. CDR3 nucleotide sequence: TGTGCCAGCACCCCGACAGATTACAATGAGCAGTTCTTC.

This chain joins TRBV5-4 and TRBJ1-2; 12 nucleotides match TRBD1. Germline-derived CDR1 and CDR2 are SGHNT and YYREEE (reference sequence). The CDR3 is 17 amino acids. V lost 4 bases to trimming and J lost 4 bases; unmatched junction nucleotides: 11. The CDR3 DNA is TGTGCCAGCAGCAGGGGGACAGGGGGCGAAGGTAGCTATGGCTACACCTTC. It yields the protein CASSRGTGGEGSYGYTF.

The chain uses TRBV3-1 (or the pseudogene TRBV3-2) and TRBJ2-2; D is unresolved. The CDR3 length is 12 residues. The germline gives CDR1 LGHDT, CDR2 YNNKEL (reference sequence). V was cut by 1 base and J by 9 bases, with 6 bases left in between. CDR3: CASSQVTRELFF. The CDR3 DNA reads as TGTGCCAGCAGCCAAGTCACTAGGGAGCTGTTTTTT.

The rearrangement uses TRBV6-5 and TRBJ1-2; 7 bases are shared with TRBD1. Germline CDR1 and CDR2: MNHEY and SVGAGI. This CDR3 is 14 amino acids long. The V and J ends lost 6 bases and 2 bases, in that order; junction bases with no gene match: 6. The CDR3 sequence is CASSRTGGNYGYTF. The CDR3 DNA follows: TGTGCCAGCAGCCGGACAGGCGGGAACTATGGCTACACCTTC.

This clone appeared many times. V gene TRBV24-1 combines with J gene TRBJ2-3; 7 bases line up with TRBD1. The CDR3 covers 20 residues. Trimming took 2 bases from V and 0 from J; bases not matched to a gene: 16. The germline V gene has CDR1 KGHDR and CDR2 SFDVKD. CDR3 residues: CATSDSDQHRGRASTDTQYF. The CDR3 nucleotides are TGTGCCACCAGTGATTCCGACCAGCACAGGGGCCGTGCTAGCACAGATACGCAGTATTTT.

In its sample, this clone was seen once. V and J are TRBV11-2 and TRBJ2-3, with 10 bases identical to TRBD2. V was clipped by 5 bases and J by 5 bases; unmatched bases: 10. Germline assignment: CDR1 SGHAT and CDR2 FQNNGV. CDR3 length: 16 residues. The CDR3 DNA sequence: TGTGCCAGCAGCCCCAGGGGAAGACTAGCGGGAGATACGCAGTATTTT. It specifies CASSPRGRLAGDTQYF.

The chain's CDR3 is CASGRTSGGAGTGELFF. The CDR3 DNA sequence: TGTGCTAGTGGCAGGACTAGCGGGGGGGCTGGGACCGGGGAGCTGTTTTTT. J is TRBJ2-2 and V is TRBV12-5, with TRBD2 matching 15 bases. Looked up from germline, CDR1 is LGHNT and CDR2 is FRNRAP. V trimming: 6 bases; J trimming: 5 bases; junction bases outside the gene matches: 7. The CDR3 consists of 17 residues.

This chain joins TRBV9 and TRBJ2-1, with TRBD2 matching 10 bases. CDR1 and CDR2 from the germline V gene are SGDLS and YYNGEE. V lost 4 bases to trimming and J lost 5 bases; unmatched junction nucleotides: 3. The CDR3 loop spans 14 amino acids. CDR3 nucleotides: TGTGCCAGCAGCTTTAGCGGGGGGAACAATGAGCAGTTCTTC. Amino acid sequence: CASSFSGGNNEQFF. Together with reference TRBV9 and TRBJ2-1, the CDR3 gives the full variable domain: DSGVTQTPKHLITATGQRVTLRCSPRSGDLSVYWYQQSLDQGLQFLIQYYNGEERAKGNILERFSAQQFPDLHSELNLSSLELGDSALYFCASSFSGGNNEQFFGPGTRLTVL.

The gene calls are TRBV6-2 or TRBV6-3 and TRBJ2-1; a possible D gene is TRBD2 (7 bases). Trimming cost V 6 bases and J 7 bases, with 25 bases left between them. There are 17 residues in the CDR3. From germline, CDR1 is MNHEY and CDR2 SVGEGT. CDR3 sequence reads: CASSSPAWAGATNEQFF. As DNA, the CDR3 is TGTGCCAGCAGCTCTCCCGCGTGGGCGGGGGCTACTAATGAGCAGTTCTTC.

The chain carries TRBV6-1 and TRBJ1-2, with unresolved D. CDR1 MNHNS and CDR2 SASEGT come from the germline V gene. Between the trimmed V and J ends, which lost 1 base and 1 base, there was a span of 10 bases. The CDR3 is 15 residues long. For the CDR3, the DNA is TGTGCCAGCAGTGAAGGGGCGGGATTTAACTATGGCTACACCTTC. Residues: CASSEGAGFNYGYTF.

The CDR3, as DNA: TGTGCCAGCAGCCCCGCGGGGGGCACCTACAATGAGCAGTTCTTC. Translated: CASSPAGGTYNEQFF. The chain recombines TRBV7-2 with TRBJ2-1; 8 bases are a match to TRBD2. Germline CDR1 reads SGHTA; CDR2 reads FQGNSA. J was trimmed by 2 bases and V by 5 bases; bases with no gene match: 5. The CDR3 runs 15 residues.

The sample holds one count of this clone. The V and J genes are TRBV18 and TRBJ1-1; 8 bases are a match to TRBD1. The V segment lost 3 bases and the J segment 0 bases; nucleotides outside the gene matches: 9. The CDR3 spans 17 residues. The germline V gene encodes CDR1 KGHSH and CDR2 LQKENI. Here the CDR3 reads CASSPTQGGYMNTEAFF. The CDR3 bases are TGTGCCAGCTCACCGACACAGGGGGGCTACATGAACACTGAAGCTTTCTTT.

The CDR3 is CASSAQKSNQPQHF. The CDR3 nucleotides are TGTGCCAGCAGTGCTCAGAAAAGCAATCAGCCCCAGCATTTT. This rearrangement joins TRBV6-1 to TRBJ1-5; D is ambiguous. The CDR3 is 14 amino acids. Trimming took off 4 bases at V and 1 base at J, with 8 bases between the two ends. From germline, CDR1 is MNHNS and CDR2 SASEGT.